This T cell receptor (beta chain) was sequenced in a study of blood T cell repertoires in COVID-19. For the study at large: COVID-19 samples from acute and convalescent phases originated in the United States, Italy and Spain.

Allocation to cohorts depended on clinical history reported by the participants. The CDR3 is made up of 16 amino acids. The repertoire was sequenced with immunoSEQ multiplex PCR; TCRdb's copy has only in-frame clones and lacks some. This sample has about 270,000 clones, with approximately 88% found just once. The chain uses TRBV21-1 and TRBJ1-4; the table's TRBD1 call for D was not verified on the DNA. TRBV21-1 is marked as a pseudogene. The sequencing input was PBMCs or T cells enriched from blood (not recorded which). The receptor was isolated from a woman in her thirties or forties with acute COVID-19. In DNA, the CDR3 is TGTGCCAGCAGCACAGTTAGGGACAGGGGTCATGAAAAACTGTTTTTT. This sequence encodes CASSTVRDRGHEKLFF.